This TCR beta chain originates from a study of regulatory T cells in long-lasting Graves disease. Overall study results and limits: Not thyroid tissue but only peripheral blood was studied.

Documented time point: persistent/refractory GD, antithyroid drugs over 5 years with positive TRAb. Isolated PBMC RNA provided the starting material for the TCR library. Graves' disease diagnoses used American Thyroid Association guidelines. iRepertoire HTBI primers and Arm-PCR of CDR3 regions built TCR beta libraries. Original analysis: Detected in the samples were over 55 TRBV and approximately 14 TRBJ segments. MiXCR, applied by TCRdb to the multiplex PCR reads, yields one record per CDR3 protein. The V and J calls and clone size are TCRdb's, not the authors'. This table holds a few hundred thousand distinct CDR3 sequences, around a fifth found once. V lost 0 bases and J lost 5, with 22 bases in between. CDR3 length equals 18 residues. CDR1 is SGHDN and CDR2 is FVKESK in the germline V gene. Concerning this clonotype: Its cognate antigen is unknown.

This clonotype was sampled from a female donor with Graves disease. The chain joins TRBV14 to TRBJ1-2; weak D call: TRBD1 (5 bases). Here the sequenced sample was peripheral blood mononuclear cells (PBMCs), taken when the disease was refractory, from a patient treated with antithyroid drugs. CDR3 loop: CASSQDGARPIPSYGYTF. The CDR3 DNA is TGTGCCAGCAGCCAAGATGGGGCCCGGCCAATACCCTCTTATGGCTACACCTTC.